The rows below give T cell receptor beta chains drawn from one sample of a study of post-analysis software for immune sequencing data. One entry per CDR3 protein, called by TCRdb with MiXCR from the PCR reads. The profile shows roughly 700,000 distinct CDR3 sequences, just under 30% of them singletons. Sequencing was performed on blood. The receptors come from a girl under 18 with multiple sclerosis. CDR3s include the opening cysteine and the closing phenylalanine or tryptophan. Fields, in order: V gene, D gene, J gene, clone size, CDR3 protein, CDR3 DNA. The D gene is left open where the match is weak. A row's size may be missing; if present it is once, few, many or a size class.

TRBV6-5	TRBD1	TRBJ2-7	few	CASSSDRGVPYEQYF	TGTGCCAGCAGTAGCGACAGGGGGGTACCCTACGAGCAGTACTTC
TRBV20-1	NA	TRBJ2-7	NA	CSARAGQPYEQYF	TGCAGTGCTAGAGCTGGACAGCCCTACGAGCAGTACTTC
TRBV4-3	NA	TRBJ2-1	few	CASSPFQANEQFF	TGCGCCAGCAGCCCCTTCCAGGCGAATGAGCAGTTCTTC
TRBV20-1	NA	TRBJ1-1	few	CSARDPGIGAFF	TGCAGTGCTAGAGATCCTGGTATTGGAGCTTTCTTT
TRBV14	NA	TRBJ2-1	few	CATKSGLHNEQFF	TGTGCCACCAAATCGGGGCTCCACAATGAGCAGTTCTTC
TRBV6-1	NA	TRBJ2-7	many	CASRVAGRYEQYF	TGTGCCAGCAGGGTGGCGGGTCGGTACGAGCAGTACTTC
TRBV2	NA	TRBJ1-2	NA	CASRDAQVAYGYTF	TGTGCCAGCAGGGACGCACAGGTTGCCTATGGCTACACCTTC
TRBV28	NA	TRBJ2-5	few	CASSYSDPLTETQYF	TGTGCCAGCAGTTACTCTGACCCCCTAACGGAGACCCAGTACTTC
TRBV20-1	NA	TRBJ2-1	NA	CSAPLLAEGNEQFF	TGCAGTGCCCCGCTGTTAGCGGAGGGGAATGAGCAGTTCTTC
TRBV4-3	NA	TRBJ1-6	NA	CASSQLDGARNSPLHF	TGCGCCAGCAGCCAATTAGACGGCGCCCGAAATTCACCCCTCCACTTT
TRBV5-6	NA	TRBJ1-5	NA	CASSLDGVGGDQPQHF	TGTGCCAGCAGCTTGGATGGGGTCGGCGGGGATCAGCCCCAGCATTTT
TRBV29-1	NA	TRBJ2-7	many	CSVSDGRRSYEQYF	TGCAGCGTGTCAGATGGTAGGCGTTCCTACGAGCAGTACTTC
TRBV20-1	NA	TRBJ2-3	few	CSASLGTTSIDTQYF	TGCAGTGCTAGTTTAGGTACTACTAGCATAGATACGCAGTATTTT
TRBV5-6	NA	TRBJ2-5	many	CASSLSEETQYF	TGTGCCAGCAGCTTATCGGAGGAGACCCAGTACTTC
TRBV20-1	TRBD2	TRBJ2-7	NA	CSAMTSGGEEQYF	TGCAGTGCTATGACTAGCGGAGGCGAGGAGCAGTACTTC
TRBV4-1	NA	TRBJ1-6	few	CASSPFESGQSSYNSPLHF	TGCGCCAGCAGCCCTTTTGAATCGGGACAAAGCTCCTATAATTCACCCCTCCACTTT
TRBV16	NA	TRBJ2-7	NA	CASTIWAGWDNSYEQYF	TGTGCCAGCACCATATGGGCCGGGTGGGACAACTCCTACGAGCAGTACTTC
TRBV6-2/TRBV6-3	TRBD2	TRBJ2-7	NA	CASRAGDYEQYF	TGTGCCAGCAGAGCGGGAGACTACGAGCAGTACTTC
TRBV25-1	NA	TRBJ2-5	NA	CASRGHNQETQYF	TGTGCCAGCCGAGGACACAACCAAGAGACCCAGTACTTC
TRBV7-2	NA	TRBJ1-5	NA	CASSLGVGKQPQHF	TGTGCCAGCAGCTTAGGGGTTGGTAAGCAGCCCCAGCATTTT
TRBV28	TRBD2	TRBJ2-4	NA	CASSLMREGGDKNIQYF	TGTGCCAGCAGTTTAATGCGGGAGGGGGGCGACAAAAACATTCAGTACTTC
TRBV10-3	NA	TRBJ2-1	NA	CAISVQGYVQFF	TGTGCCATCAGTGTTCAGGGCTATGTGCAGTTCTTC